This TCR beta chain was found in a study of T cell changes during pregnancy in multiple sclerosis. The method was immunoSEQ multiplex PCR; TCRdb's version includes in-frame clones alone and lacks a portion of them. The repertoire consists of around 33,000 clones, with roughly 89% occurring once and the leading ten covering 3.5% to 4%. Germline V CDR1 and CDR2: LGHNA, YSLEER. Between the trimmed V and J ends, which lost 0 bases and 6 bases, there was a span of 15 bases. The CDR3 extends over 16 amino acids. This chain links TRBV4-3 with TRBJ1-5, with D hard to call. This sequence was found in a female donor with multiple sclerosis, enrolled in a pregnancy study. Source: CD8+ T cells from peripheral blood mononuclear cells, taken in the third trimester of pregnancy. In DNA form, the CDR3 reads TGCGCCAGCAGCCAAGATTTAGAGAACGCGGGTCAGCCCCAGCATTTT. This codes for CASSQDLENAGQPQHF.